The clone carrying this TCR beta chain has more than one count but fewer than ten. Its cognate antigen is unknown. The data stem from a study of T-cell reconstitution after alpha-beta-depleted transplantation in children. Study-wide points: In patients about two months after transplant, alpha-beta T cells reportedly arose from several hundred expanded graft clones. Surviving recipient cells, namely T cells and thymic progenitors, were the source of high day-60 TCRbeta diversity in some patients. One year post-transplant, T-cell counts and diversity were largely derived from T cells produced anew.

Researchers prepared the TCRbeta library using unique molecular identifiers, the study reports. TCRdb independently ran MiXCR on the PCR reads; one entry per CDR3 protein. This sample yields nearly 350,000 distinct CDR3 sequences, of which around 16% are seen a single time; about 41% belongs to the top ten. Deletions cut 4 bases from V and 0 bases from J, with 10 bases between. CDR1 is DFQATT, CDR2 SNEGSKA, per germline (reference sequence). This CDR3 has 13 amino acids. This sequence joins TRBV20-1 and TRBJ2-7, with D perhaps matching TRBD1 (6 bases). This TCR was sampled from a male patient aged 2 to 10 who had a stem cell transplant for acute lymphoblastic leukemia, so the T cells may come from the graft donor. Material: PBMCs, mostly from graft donor cells, obtained 360 days after TCRalphabeta/CD19-depleted stem cell transplant. This CDR3 is CSATDRSSYEQYF. The CDR3, as DNA: TGCAGTGCTACCGACAGGAGCTCCTACGAGCAGTACTTC.